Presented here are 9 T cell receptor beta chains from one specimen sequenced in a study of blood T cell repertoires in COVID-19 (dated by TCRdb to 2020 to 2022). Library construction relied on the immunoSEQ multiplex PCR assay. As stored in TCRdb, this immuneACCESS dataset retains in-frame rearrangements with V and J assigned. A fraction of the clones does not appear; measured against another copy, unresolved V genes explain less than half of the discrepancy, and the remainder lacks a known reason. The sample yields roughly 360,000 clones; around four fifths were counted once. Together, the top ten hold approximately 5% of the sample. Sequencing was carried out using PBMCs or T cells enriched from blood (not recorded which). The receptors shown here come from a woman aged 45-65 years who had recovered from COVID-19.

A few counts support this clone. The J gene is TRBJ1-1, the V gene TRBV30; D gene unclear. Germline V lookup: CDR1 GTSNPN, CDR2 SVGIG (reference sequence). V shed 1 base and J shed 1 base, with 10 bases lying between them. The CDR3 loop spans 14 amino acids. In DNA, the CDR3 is TGTGCCTGGAGTGCTAAACAGCCGAACACTGAAGCTTTCTTT. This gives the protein CAWSAKQPNTEAFF. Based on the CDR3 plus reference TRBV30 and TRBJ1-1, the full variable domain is SQTIHQWPATLVQPVGSPLSLECTVEGTSNPNLYWYRQAAGRGLQLLFYSVGIGQISSEVPQNLSASRPQDRQFILSSKKLLLSDSGFYLCAWSAKQPNTEAFFGQGTRLTVV.

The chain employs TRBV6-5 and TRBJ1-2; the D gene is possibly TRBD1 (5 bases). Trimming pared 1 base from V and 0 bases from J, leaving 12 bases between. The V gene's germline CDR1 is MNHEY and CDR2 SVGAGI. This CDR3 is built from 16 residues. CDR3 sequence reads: CASSYYHRRTNYGYTF. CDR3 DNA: TGTGCCAGCAGTTACTATCACAGGAGAACTAACTATGGCTACACCTTC.

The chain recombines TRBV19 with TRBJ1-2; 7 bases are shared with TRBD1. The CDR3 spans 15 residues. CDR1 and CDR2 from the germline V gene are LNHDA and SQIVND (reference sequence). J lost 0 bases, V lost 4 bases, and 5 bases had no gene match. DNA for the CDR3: TGTGCCAGTAGTACGACAGGGTGGGCTAACTATGGCTACACCTTC. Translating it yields CASSTTGWANYGYTF.

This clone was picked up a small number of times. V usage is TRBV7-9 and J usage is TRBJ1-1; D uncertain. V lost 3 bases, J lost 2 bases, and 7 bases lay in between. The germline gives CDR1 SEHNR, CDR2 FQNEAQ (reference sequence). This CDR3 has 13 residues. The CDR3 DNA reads TGTGCCAGCAGCTTTGAGGGAAACACTGAAGCTTTCTTT. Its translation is CASSFEGNTEAFF.

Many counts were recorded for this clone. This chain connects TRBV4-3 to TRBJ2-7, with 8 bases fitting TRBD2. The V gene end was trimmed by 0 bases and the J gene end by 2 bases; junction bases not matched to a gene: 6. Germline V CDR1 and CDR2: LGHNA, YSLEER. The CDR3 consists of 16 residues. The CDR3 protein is CASSQDNSGIAYEQYF. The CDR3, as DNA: TGCGCCAGCAGCCAAGACAATAGCGGGATAGCCTACGAGCAGTACTTC.

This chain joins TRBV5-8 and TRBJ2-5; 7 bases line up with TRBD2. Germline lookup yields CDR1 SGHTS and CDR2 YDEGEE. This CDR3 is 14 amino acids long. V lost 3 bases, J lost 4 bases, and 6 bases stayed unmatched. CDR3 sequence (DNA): TGTGCCAGCAGCTCCCTGGGACTATTAGAGACCCAGTACTTC. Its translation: CASSSLGLLETQYF.

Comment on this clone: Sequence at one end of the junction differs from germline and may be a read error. The CDR3: CASSLGQQGNRYTEQFF. DNA for the CDR3: TGTGCCAGCAGCTTAGGACAACAGGGGAACCGATACACTGAGCAGTTCTTC. The chain couples TRBV11-3 to TRBJ2-1; TRBD1 matches at 7 bases. CDR3 length: 17 amino acids. Germline V lookup: CDR1 SGHNT, CDR2 YENEEA.

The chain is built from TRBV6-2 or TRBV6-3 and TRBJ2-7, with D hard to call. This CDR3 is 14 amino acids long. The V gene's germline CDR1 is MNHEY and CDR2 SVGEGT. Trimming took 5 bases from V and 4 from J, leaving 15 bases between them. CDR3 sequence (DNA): TGTGCCAGCAGTACCTATTACGGGTCTTACGAGCAGTACTTC. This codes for CASSTYYGSYEQYF.

The CDR3 protein is CASSLDKGTGASPLHF. The CDR3 region has the DNA TGTGCCAGCAGCTTGGATAAAGGGACAGGAGCTTCACCCCTCCACTTT. This chain joins TRBV5-6 and TRBJ1-6; 8 nucleotides align to TRBD1. The V gene's germline CDR1 is SGHDT and CDR2 YYEEEE. V lost 0 bases and J lost 9; bases outside the gene matches: 8. The CDR3 has 16 residues.